This TCR beta chain was sequenced during a study of blood T cell repertoires in COVID-19. Study background: Samples came from the United States, Italy and Spain, spanning acute and convalescent COVID-19. In each case, the material was cDNA or gDNA derived from T cells, B-cell-depleted T cells, or PBMCs.

In the original workflow: Cell counts per sample came from amplifying reference gene primers. Sequencing used immunoSEQ multiplex PCR; TCRdb keeps in-frame clones, though not all of them. The DNA was the basis for D and trimming; V, J and clone size are from that table. This sample has 73,000 or so clones, with more than 80% found just once. CDR1 MGHRA and CDR2 YSYEKL come from the germline V gene. The CDR3 contains 15 residues. V was cut by 1 base and J by 8 bases, with 17 bases left in between. The chain employs TRBV4-1 and TRBJ1-2, with D maybe TRBD1 (5 bases). The TCR was taken from a young man with acute or convalescent COVID-19. The sample taken for sequencing was peripheral blood. The CDR3 DNA is TGCGCCAGCAGCCAAGGGGATCGGGGGGTTCGCGGCTACACCTTC. As protein: CASSQGDRGVRGYTF.